Listed here are 27 T cell receptor beta chains from one sample, sequenced in a study of T cell responses to AZD1222 COVID-19 vaccine. The method was immunoSEQ multiplex PCR; TCRdb's version includes in-frame clones alone and lacks a portion of them. This sample has some 130,000 clones, with roughly 90% found just once. The sample was peripheral blood, taken 28 days after the second AZD1222 dose. These receptors originate from an adult who received the AZD1222 COVID-19 vaccine.

The chain is built from TRBV10-3 and TRBJ1-1; TRBD1 aligns across 8 bases. The V gene's germline CDR1 is ENHRY and CDR2 SYGVKD. The CDR3 is 15 residues long. The V gene end was trimmed by 5 bases and the J gene end by 2 bases; junction bases not matched to a gene: 7. CDR3 bases: TGTGCCATCAGTACTATCACAGGGGGTAACACTGAAGCTTTCTTT. Residues: CAISTITGGNTEAFF.

The chain employs TRBV28 and TRBJ1-2; D unresolved. V gave up 3 bases and J gave up 4 bases, with 12 bases separating them. The CDR3 has 14 amino acids. Germline values: CDR1 MDHEN, CDR2 SYDVKM. CDR3 in amino acids: CASSFPRLGYGYTF. The CDR3 region has the DNA TGTGCCAGCAGTTTCCCTCGGTTAGGCTATGGCTACACCTTC.

The chain carries TRBV5-1 and TRBJ1-3, with D possibly matching TRBD1 (5 bases). The CDR3 contains 17 residues. CDR1 SGHRS and CDR2 YFSETQ come from the germline V gene. Trimming pared 0 bases from V and 4 bases from J, leaving 17 bases between. The CDR3 DNA reads as TGCGCCAGCAGCTTGGCCGGGGGGGAAATCGCCGGAAACACCATATATTTT. Protein: CASSLAGGEIAGNTIYF.

This chain uses TRBV28 with TRBJ1-2; 9 bases line up with TRBD1. Germline values: CDR1 MDHEN, CDR2 SYDVKM. With V trimmed by 6 bases and J by 4 bases, 9 bases remained unmatched. The length of the CDR3 is 15 residues. CDR3 sequence (DNA): TGTGCCAGCAGCCCAGGGACAGGGTTCAGCTATGGCTACACCTTC. It yields the protein CASSPGTGFSYGYTF.

This clone appeared once. V usage is TRBV18 and J usage is TRBJ2-1; 14 positions match TRBD2. Germline lookup yields CDR1 KGHSH and CDR2 LQKENI. The CDR3 length is 15 residues. V was clipped by 8 bases and J by 12 bases; unmatched bases: 12. CDR3 sequence (DNA): TGTGCCAGCCTGGCCGGGACTAGCGGGAGTCGACGGCAGTTCTTC. This gives the protein CASLAGTSGSRRQFF.

The chain links TRBV19 to TRBJ2-1, with 10 nucleotides matching TRBD2. Germline V CDR1 and CDR2: LNHDA, SQIVND (reference sequence). The CDR3 runs to 16 residues. Trimming at V came to 7 bases and at J to 4 bases, leaving 10 bases not matched to a gene. CDR3 in DNA: TGTGCCAGTAAGGAGAGCGGGAGGGCCCCTTACAATGAGCAGTTCTTC. It is translated as CASKESGRAPYNEQFF.

This clone showed up just once. The rearrangement links TRBV6-5 to TRBJ2-3, with D maybe TRBD1 (5 bases). Germline-derived CDR1 and CDR2 are MNHEY and SVGAGI. V lost 4 bases and J lost 0, with 11 bases in between. The CDR3 covers 15 residues. CDR3 sequence: CASSSRQPSTDTQYF. DNA for the CDR3: TGTGCCAGCAGTTCCCGACAGCCTAGCACAGATACGCAGTATTTT.

This clone appeared a few times. The CDR3 DNA sequence: TGCGCCAGCAGCTTGGCTGGGAGAAGCGGGGACGAGCAGTACTTC. Residues: CASSLAGRSGDEQYF. The chain uses TRBV5-1 and TRBJ2-7; 7 nucleotides align to TRBD2. Germline V gene lookup returns CDR1 SGHRS and CDR2 YFSETQ. The ends lost 0 bases at V and 5 bases at J; junction bases unmatched: 8. CDR3 length: 15 residues.

This clone was seen just once. The chain has TRBV11-2 and TRBJ1-2, with no clear D. The germline V gene encodes CDR1 SGHAT and CDR2 FQNNGV. CDR3 length: 16 amino acids. Trimming removed 0 bases at V and 0 bases at J, with 11 bases between. CDR3 in amino acids: CASSLDWERANYGYTF. In DNA, the CDR3 is TGTGCCAGCAGCTTAGATTGGGAGAGGGCTAACTATGGCTACACCTTC.

This sequence joins TRBV14 and TRBJ1-2, with D possibly being TRBD1 (5 bases). Between the trimmed V and J ends, which lost 3 bases and 7 bases, there was a span of 24 bases. Germline CDR1 SGHDN, CDR2 FVKESK. This CDR3 has 17 residues. CDR3 nucleotides: TGTGCCAGCAGCCATGATATTGGGCAGACAGAGAGGTCTGGCTACACCTTC. As protein: CASSHDIGQTERSGYTF.

This clone was seen once. The chain carries TRBV27 and TRBJ1-4; no reliable D call. V was cut by 5 bases and J by 2 bases, with 12 bases left in between. There are 15 residues in the CDR3. Per germline, CDR1 MNHEY and CDR2 SMNVEV (reference sequence). The CDR3 region is CASSPRKGTNEKLFF. The CDR3, as DNA: TGTGCCAGCAGTCCAAGGAAGGGCACTAATGAAAAACTGTTTTTT.

The chain joins TRBV7-3 to TRBJ2-7; TRBD1 matches 7 bases. This CDR3 contains 14 residues. Germline V lookup: CDR1 SGHTA, CDR2 FQGTGA. The ends lost 5 bases at V and 4 bases at J; junction bases unmatched: 8. The CDR3 loop is CASSPRGGGYEQYF. CDR3 in DNA: TGTGCCAGCAGCCCTCGAGGGGGCGGTTACGAGCAGTACTTC. The full variable domain, with the rest looked up from reference TRBV7-3 and TRBJ2-7, is GAGVSQTPSNKVTEKGKYVELRCDPISGHTALYWYRQSLGQGPEFLIYFQGTGAADDSGLPNDRFFAVRPEGSVSTLKIQRTERGDSAVYLCASSPRGGGYEQYFGPGTRLTVT.

The gene calls are TRBV2 and TRBJ1-1; D is unresolved. There are 14 residues in the CDR3. Germline V gene data show CDR1 as SNHLY and CDR2 as FYNNEI. V was clipped by 2 bases and J by 1 base, with 8 bases between them. CDR3 amino acids: CASSERRRNTEAFF. The CDR3 nucleotides read TGTGCCAGCAGTGAACGACGGAGGAACACTGAAGCTTTCTTT.

This clone was observed a single time. The chain joins TRBV24-1 to TRBJ1-5, with TRBD1 as a possible D gene (6 bases). This CDR3 is built from 15 residues. From germline, CDR1 is KGHDR and CDR2 SFDVKD. V lost 4 bases and J 7 bases, leaving 16 bases between the germline ends. DNA of the CDR3: TGTGCCACCAGTGACCCCCGACAGGATGGCCAGCCCCAGCATTTT. Translating it yields CATSDPRQDGQPQHF.

This clone showed up just a few times. The chain uses TRBV24-1 and TRBJ1-1; D is possibly TRBD1 (6 bases). Deletions cut 7 bases from V and 4 bases from J, with 6 bases between. Germline V gives CDR1 KGHDR, CDR2 SFDVKD. The CDR3 consists of 11 residues. This CDR3 reads CATRQGTEAFF. CDR3 nucleotides: TGTGCCACCAGACAGGGCACTGAAGCTTTCTTT.

This chain joins TRBV20-1 and TRBJ1-3; no firm D call. Germline V CDR1 and CDR2: DFQATT, SNEGSKA (reference sequence). The CDR3 length is 14 residues. V lost 3 bases, J lost 5 bases, and 14 bases lay in between. CDR3: CSASSQGDRNTIYF. The CDR3 DNA reads TGCAGTGCTAGTTCCCAAGGCGATCGAAACACCATATATTTT.

This chain uses TRBV9 with TRBJ2-7, with D uncertain. The CDR3 has 14 residues. V lost 0 bases and J 5 bases, leaving 12 bases between the germline ends. Germline values: CDR1 SGDLS, CDR2 YYNGEE. The chain's CDR3 is CASSVAPPPDEQYF. The DNA for the CDR3 is TGTGCCAGCAGCGTAGCCCCCCCGCCGGACGAGCAGTACTTC.

This chain joins TRBV29-1 and TRBJ2-7; 11 nucleotides align to TRBD2. The length of the CDR3 is 12 residues. Unmatched junction bases numbered 5, after V lost 7 bases and J lost 6 bases. Germline V lookup: CDR1 SQVTM, CDR2 ANQGSEA. The CDR3 here is CSDVSGRAEQYF. The DNA for the CDR3 is TGCAGCGACGTTAGCGGGAGGGCCGAGCAGTACTTC.

V is TRBV15 and J is TRBJ2-7; a weak D match, TRBD2 (6 bases). Germline V lookup: CDR1 LNHNV, CDR2 YYDKDF (reference sequence). Trimming removed 8 bases from V and 5 bases from J, with 16 bases in between. This CDR3 comprises 13 residues. The chain's CDR3 is CATRVTGAHEQYF. CDR3 nucleotide sequence: TGTGCCACCCGAGTAACGGGAGCCCACGAGCAGTACTTC.

The chain links TRBV19 to TRBJ1-1; unclear D gene. Trimming left V 6 bases short and J 5 bases short, with 10 bases between. The CDR3 totals 12 residues. Germline lookup yields CDR1 LNHDA and CDR2 SQIVND (reference sequence). The CDR3 here is CASRSTVTEAFF. DNA for the CDR3: TGTGCCAGTAGAAGTACAGTGACTGAAGCTTTCTTT.

This chain joins TRBV3-1 (or the pseudogene TRBV3-2) and TRBJ2-3, with 7 bases lining up with TRBD2. V shed 4 bases and J 0 bases; nucleotides not matched to a gene: 10. The CDR3 loop spans 17 amino acids. The germline V gene encodes CDR1 LGHDT and CDR2 YNNKEL (reference sequence). The CDR3 loop reads CASSRTRWGGSTDTQYF. CDR3 DNA: TGTGCCAGCAGCCGCACGCGGTGGGGGGGAAGCACAGATACGCAGTATTTT.

The gene calls are TRBV12-5 and TRBJ1-1; D not certain. The CDR3 sequence is 12 residues long. Per germline, CDR1 LGHNT and CDR2 FRNRAP. Trimming took off 2 bases at V and 3 bases at J, with 4 bases between the two ends. The DNA for the CDR3 is TGTGCTAGTGGTTTGCTGGACACTGAAGCTTTCTTT. Encoded protein: CASGLLDTEAFF.

The count of this clone is one. The chain combines TRBV7-2 with TRBJ2-5, with a possible D match to TRBD1 (6 bases). Germline assignment: CDR1 SGHTA and CDR2 FQGNSA. The CDR3 extends over 16 amino acids. Trimming left V 2 bases short and J 2 bases short, with 15 bases between. This CDR3 reads CASSLLGGGLQETQYF. The CDR3 DNA reads as TGTGCCAGCAGCTTACTTGGGGGCGGCTTACAAGAGACCCAGTACTTC.

The chain carries TRBV7-3 and TRBJ1-1, with D possibly TRBD1 on 6 matching bases. Trimming took 3 bases from V and 5 from J, leaving 13 bases between them. CDR1 SGHTA and CDR2 FQGTGA come from the germline V gene. This CDR3 has 14 amino acids. The CDR3 reads CASSLGGGGTEAFF. The CDR3 DNA follows: TGTGCCAGCAGCTTGGGCGGAGGGGGTACTGAAGCTTTCTTT.

The chain has TRBV20-1 and TRBJ2-7, with no clear D. V dropped 6 bases and J dropped 7 bases, with 13 bases sitting between them. This CDR3 is built from 11 residues. Germline CDR1 DFQATT, CDR2 SNEGSKA (reference sequence). For the CDR3, the DNA is TGCAGTGCCGCGTTGCTGGGGGAGCAGTACTTC. Protein product: CSAALLGEQYF.

The rearrangement joins TRBV2 to TRBJ1-2; D is possibly TRBD1 (6 bases). The CDR3 length is 16 residues. Trimming removed 9 bases from V and 4 bases from J, with 24 bases in between. Germline V gene data show CDR1 as SNHLY and CDR2 as FYNNEI. The CDR3 DNA is TGTGCCAGTACGCCCCAGAAGGGGGGTTTTGGCTATGGCTACACCTTC. Amino acid sequence: CASTPQKGGFGYGYTF. Complete variable domain (other parts from reference TRBV2 and TRBJ1-2): EPEVTQTPSHQVTQMGQEVILRCVPISNHLYFYWYRQILGQKVEFLVSFYNNEISEKSEIFDDQFSVERPDGSNFTLKIRSTKLEDSAMYFCASTPQKGGFGYGYTFGSGTRLTVV.

A few counts support this clone. This chain joins TRBV5-4 and TRBJ1-2; no reliable D call. Germline assignment: CDR1 SGHNT and CDR2 YYREEE (reference sequence). Trimming stripped 7 bases from V and 1 base from J, with 8 bases between. This CDR3 is 12 amino acids long. The CDR3 bases are TGTGCCAGCGCTCGCCTTAACTATGGCTACACCTTC. Protein product: CASARLNYGYTF.